The 7 T cell receptor beta chains in this list originate from one sample, sequenced in a study of vaccination and CD4 T cells after COVID-19 (dated by TCRdb to between 2020 and 2023). The sample's treatment or condition label, decoded: approximately 9-day PBMC culture with coronavirus spike peptide pools or control peptides (ViraFEST assay). The library came from PCR. The sequencing machine was an Illumina iSeq 100. DNA from cultured CD4+ T cells was subjected to TCR sequencing with the Oncomine TCR Beta short-read assay at the Johns Hopkins FTIC core. The public reads were quality trimmed at Q25 with fastp and then assembled into clones with MiXCR by TCRdb, keeping productive beta chains. Rows are unified per CDR3 protein, each entry keeping the most common DNA and genes. The sample table shows about 13,000 distinct CDR3 sequences, and over 40% are seen once. Of the sample, roughly a sixth falls within the top ten clones.

These receptors have no identified antigens. The specimen was CD4+ T cells from blood, cultured in vitro. The origin of the receptors is a human donor who had recovered from COVID-19.

The chain is built from TRBV28 and TRBJ2-7, with 7 bases identical to TRBD2. This CDR3 comprises 16 residues. Trimming cost V 6 bases and J 4 bases; bases outside gene matches: 15. The V gene's germline CDR1 is MDHEN and CDR2 SYDVKM. The CDR3 here is CASRTPWGGVLYEQYF. The CDR3 DNA sequence: TGTGCCAGCAGAACCCCCTGGGGGGGGGTACTTTACGAGCAGTACTTC.

V gene TRBV20-1 combines with J gene TRBJ1-2, with unresolved D. In germline, CDR1 is DFQATT, CDR2 SNEGSKA (reference sequence). Trimming shortened V by 0 bases and J by 13 bases, and 18 bases separated the two germline ends. The CDR3 length is 13 residues. The CDR3 DNA sequence: TGCAGTGCTAGAGATCCTGAGCCAGGTCTCTTCACCTTC. Translating gives CSARDPEPGLFTF.

The J gene is TRBJ2-7, the V gene TRBV20-1; D unclear. Germline values: CDR1 DFQATT, CDR2 SNEGSKA (reference sequence). This CDR3 is 12 amino acids long. V gave up 1 base and J gave up 3 bases, with 7 bases separating them. CDR3 loop: CSARVSGYEQYF. The CDR3 DNA sequence: TGCAGTGCTAGAGTATCAGGCTACGAGCAGTACTTC.

The J gene is TRBJ2-2, the V gene TRBV28; 10 bases line up with TRBD1. CDR1 and CDR2 from the germline V gene are MDHEN and SYDVKM. V shed 5 bases and J 4 bases; nucleotides not matched to a gene: 1. The CDR3 covers 14 residues. The CDR3 loop is CASSRTGGTGELFF. In DNA, the CDR3 is TGTGCCAGCAGTCGGACAGGGGGCACCGGGGAGCTGTTTTTT. The full variable domain, completed using reference TRBV28 and TRBJ2-2, is DVKVTQSSRYLVKRTGEKVFLECVQDMDHENMFWYRQDPGLGLRLIYFSYDVKMKEKGDIPEGYSVSREKKERFSLILESASTNQTSMYLCASSRTGGTGELFFGEGSRLTVL.

The chain links TRBV2 to TRBJ2-1; D is possibly TRBD1 (5 bases). CDR1 SNHLY and CDR2 FYNNEI come from the germline V gene. Trimming left V 8 bases short and J 5 bases short, with 16 bases between. This CDR3 is built from 14 residues. The CDR3 DNA is TGTGCCAGCGGGGCCGGCAGGGCTAACAATGAGCAGTTCTTC. Residues: CASGAGRANNEQFF. Together with reference TRBV2 and TRBJ2-1, the CDR3 gives the full variable domain: EPEVTQTPSHQVTQMGQEVILRCVPISNHLYFYWYRQILGQKVEFLVSFYNNEISEKSEIFDDQFSVERPDGSNFTLKIRSTKLEDSAMYFCASGAGRANNEQFFGPGTRLTVL.

The chain carries TRBV7-7 and TRBJ2-1; tentative D call: TRBD2 (6 bases). Trimming shortened V by 0 bases and J by 7 bases, and 13 bases separated the two germline ends. Germline V lookup: CDR1 SSHAT, CDR2 FNYEAQ (reference sequence). The CDR3 has 15 amino acids. CDR3 bases: TGTGCCAGCAGCTTAGCTCCGGGAGCGGCAAATGAGCAGTTCTTC. The encoded protein is CASSLAPGAANEQFF.

CDR3 nucleotide sequence: TGTGCCAGTAGCCACGGACAGCGTTCACCCCTCCACTTT. Its translation: CASSHGQRSPLHF. The chain carries TRBV19 and TRBJ1-6, with D possibly TRBD1 on 6 matching bases. V lost 6 bases, J lost 9 bases, and 12 bases lay in between. The CDR3 is 13 amino acids. Germline assignment: CDR1 LNHDA and CDR2 SQIVND (reference sequence).